This passage covers 6 T cell receptor beta chains from one sample sequenced in a study of blood T cell repertoires in COVID-19. Clones were read by immunoSEQ multiplex PCR, and TCRdb kept only the in-frame ones, dropping some. Among about 490,000 clones listed, 80% to 90% were seen once. Sequencing was carried out using peripheral blood. Source of these receptors: a human donor in a cohort sampled during active COVID-19.

This clone was observed a handful of times. The chain uses TRBV6-5 and TRBJ2-7, with 9 nucleotides matching TRBD1. Germline V gene sequence: CDR1 MNHEY, CDR2 SVGAGI. With V trimmed by 5 bases and J by 0 bases, 5 bases remained unmatched. This CDR3 spans 15 amino acids. CDR3 in amino acids: CASSPQTGGSYEQYF. The CDR3 nucleotides read TGTGCCAGCAGTCCCCAGACAGGGGGCTCCTACGAGCAGTACTTC.

This clone has a single count. The genes are TRBV12-5 and TRBJ2-5; perhaps TRBD1 as D (5 bases). CDR1 and CDR2 from the germline V gene are LGHNT and FRNRAP. The V end lost 8 bases, the J end lost 2 bases, and 12 bases lay between the germline ends. The length of the CDR3 is 13 residues. The CDR3 here is CASLPTEQETQYF. In nucleotides, the CDR3 is TGTGCTAGTCTTCCGACAGAACAAGAGACCCAGTACTTC.

This chain uses TRBV28 with TRBJ1-3, with D hard to call. Trimming removed 3 bases from V and 0 bases from J, with 6 bases in between. Germline-derived CDR1 and CDR2 are MDHEN and SYDVKM. The CDR3 consists of 14 residues. As DNA, the CDR3 is TGTGCCAGCAGTTTGAGTACCTCTGGAAACACCATATATTTT. As protein: CASSLSTSGNTIYF.

This chain connects TRBV2 to TRBJ1-3, with a weak D call TRBD1 (6 bases). The CDR3 sequence is 14 residues long. Germline CDR1 reads SNHLY; CDR2 reads FYNNEI. The V end lost 6 bases, the J end lost 0 bases, and 9 bases lay between the germline ends. The CDR3 region is CASRRTVSGNTIYF. The CDR3 DNA sequence: TGTGCCAGCAGGAGGACAGTCTCTGGAAACACCATATATTTT.

The chain joins TRBV18 to TRBJ1-2; 7 bases line up with TRBD1. The V gene's germline CDR1 is KGHSH and CDR2 LQKENI. This CDR3 comprises 13 residues. Trimming removed 4 bases from V and 8 bases from J; junction bases left unmatched: 7. CDR3: CASSLQGGHGYTF. DNA of the CDR3: TGTGCCAGCTCACTTCAGGGGGGACACGGCTACACCTTC.

This chain connects TRBV6-5 to TRBJ2-1; D possibly corresponds to TRBD1 (5 bases). Trimming removed 5 bases at V and 3 bases at J, with 14 bases between. Per the germline V gene, CDR1 is MNHEY and CDR2 is SVGAGI. This CDR3 comprises 15 residues. The CDR3: CASSRGAYDYNEQFF. CDR3 nucleotides: TGTGCCAGCAGTAGGGGTGCGTATGACTACAATGAGCAGTTCTTC.